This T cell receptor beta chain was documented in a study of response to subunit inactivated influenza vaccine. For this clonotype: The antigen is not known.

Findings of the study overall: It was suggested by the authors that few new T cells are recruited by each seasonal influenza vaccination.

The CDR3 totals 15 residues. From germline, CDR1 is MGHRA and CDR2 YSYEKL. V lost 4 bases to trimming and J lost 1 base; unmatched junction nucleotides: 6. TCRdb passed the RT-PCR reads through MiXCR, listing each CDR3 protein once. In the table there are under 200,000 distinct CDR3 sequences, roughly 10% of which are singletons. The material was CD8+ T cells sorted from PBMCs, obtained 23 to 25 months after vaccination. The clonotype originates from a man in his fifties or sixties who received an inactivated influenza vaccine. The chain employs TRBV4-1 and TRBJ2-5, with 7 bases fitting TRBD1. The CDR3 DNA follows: TGCGCCAGCAGCCTCACGGGACAGCTCCAAGAGACCCAGTACTTC. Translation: CASSLTGQLQETQYF.